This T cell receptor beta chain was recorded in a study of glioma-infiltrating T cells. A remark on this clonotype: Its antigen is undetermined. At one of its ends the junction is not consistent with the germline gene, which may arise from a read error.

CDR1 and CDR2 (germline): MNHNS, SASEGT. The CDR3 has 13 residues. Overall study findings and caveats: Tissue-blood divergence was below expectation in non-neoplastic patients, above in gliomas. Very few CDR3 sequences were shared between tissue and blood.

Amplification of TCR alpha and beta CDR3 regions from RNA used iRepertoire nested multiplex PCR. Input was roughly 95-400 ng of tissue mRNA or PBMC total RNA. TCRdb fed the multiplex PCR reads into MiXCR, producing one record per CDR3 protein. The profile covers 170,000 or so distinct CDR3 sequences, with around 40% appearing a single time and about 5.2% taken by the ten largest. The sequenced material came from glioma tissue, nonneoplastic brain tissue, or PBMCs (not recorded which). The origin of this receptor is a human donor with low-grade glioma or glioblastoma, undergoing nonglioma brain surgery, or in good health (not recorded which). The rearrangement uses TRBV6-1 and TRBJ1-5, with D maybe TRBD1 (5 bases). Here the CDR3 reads CASSEGGTEPQNF. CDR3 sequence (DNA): TGTGCCAGCAGTGAAGGGGGGACTGAGCCCCAGAATTTT.